Listed here are 30 T cell receptor beta chains from one sample, sequenced in a study of long-term antiretroviral therapy in people with HIV. Running of the v3.0 immunoSEQ assay took place at survey level. TCRdb's copy holds only in-frame clones and misses some; the assay was immunoSEQ multiplex PCR. The sample has over 25,000 clones, more than 75% seen once. This material consisted of unsorted PBMCs, taken 0.5 years after starting antiretroviral therapy. These TCRs come from a woman between 18 and 29 years old with HIV.

V usage is TRBV7-2 and J usage is TRBJ1-2; 9 bases map to TRBD1. Germline V gene sequence: CDR1 SGHTA, CDR2 FQGNSA. The CDR3 sequence is 15 residues long. V was clipped by 2 bases and J by 7 bases; unmatched bases: 8. CDR3 protein: CASSLSTGGLVGYTF. The DNA of the CDR3 is TGTGCCAGCAGCTTAAGCACAGGGGGCTTGGTTGGCTACACCTTC.

This clone was recorded only once. This chain joins TRBV25-1 and TRBJ2-1; 7 nucleotides match TRBD2. The V segment lost 0 bases and the J segment 4 bases; nucleotides outside the gene matches: 3. The CDR3 runs 15 residues. Per the germline V gene, CDR1 is MGHDK and CDR2 is SYGVNS. This chain's CDR3 is CASSEYSRGYNEQFF. The CDR3 DNA reads TGTGCCAGCAGTGAATATTCGCGGGGGTACAATGAGCAGTTCTTC.

This chain uses TRBV27 with TRBJ1-5, with D uncertain. Germline values: CDR1 MNHEY, CDR2 SMNVEV (reference sequence). The germline V and J ends were trimmed by 6 bases and 0 bases, with 3 bases remaining between them. The CDR3 sequence is 12 residues long. CDR3 bases: TGTGCCAGCAGCGATAGCAATCAGCCCCAGCATTTT. Protein product: CASSDSNQPQHF.

This clone is a singleton in its sample. The chain recombines TRBV4-1 with TRBJ2-7; 9 bases agree with TRBD1. Germline CDR1 MGHRA, CDR2 YSYEKL. CDR3 length: 15 amino acids. J was trimmed by 5 bases and V by 3 bases; bases with no gene match: 8. The CDR3 is CASSHSGTGRNEQYF. CDR3 DNA: TGCGCCAGCAGCCACTCCGGGACAGGGAGGAACGAGCAGTACTTC.

This chain joins TRBV9 and TRBJ2-7, with D perhaps matching TRBD1 or TRBD2 (5 bases each). Germline V CDR1 and CDR2: SGDLS, YYNGEE. The CDR3 is 14 amino acids. V was clipped by 3 bases and J by 2 bases, with 12 bases between them. The CDR3 DNA reads TGTGCCAGCAGCGCGTGGGACGTAGCCTACGAGCAGTACTTC. Protein: CASSAWDVAYEQYF.

The chain employs TRBV7-2 and TRBJ2-3, with D maybe TRBD2 (6 bases). Looked up from germline, CDR1 is SGHTA and CDR2 is FQGNSA. This CDR3 has 16 residues. V was cut by 5 bases and J by 4 bases, with 19 bases left in between. CDR3 nucleotides: TGTGCCAGCAGCCCAAATCGGGACTGGAGGGCAGATACGCAGTATTTT. Translation gives CASSPNRDWRADTQYF.

The chain is built from TRBV7-4 and TRBJ2-4; TRBD2 matches at 12 bases. The CDR3 runs 16 residues. The V gene's germline CDR1 is SGHVT and CDR2 SQSDAQ. Germline trimming cut 2 bases from V and 6 bases from J; bases unmatched to any gene: 5. Here the CDR3 reads CASSLLAGGGGNIQYF. The CDR3 DNA reads as TGTGCCAGCAGCTTACTAGCGGGAGGGGGGGGAAACATTCAGTACTTC.

V gene TRBV29-1 combines with J gene TRBJ2-7; 7 nucleotides align to TRBD1. The CDR3 consists of 13 residues. From germline, CDR1 is SQVTM and CDR2 ANQGSEA. V gave up 1 base and J gave up 6 bases; unmatched junction bases: 6. CDR3 sequence: CSVEVGDRSEQYF. The CDR3 region has the DNA TGCAGCGTTGAAGTGGGGGACAGATCCGAGCAGTACTTC.

This clone was observed once. The CDR3 spells CASSNPPTGFYTF. The CDR3, as DNA: TGTGCCAGCAGCAACCCTCCGACAGGCTTCTACACCTTC. The chain couples TRBV7-2 to TRBJ1-2; TRBD1 is a possible D gene (6 bases). The germline V and J ends were trimmed by 5 bases and 10 bases, with 17 bases remaining between them. The CDR3 loop spans 13 amino acids. Germline loops: CDR1 SGHTA, CDR2 FQGNSA. The full variable domain, in which reference TRBV7-2 and TRBJ1-2 provide the parts outside the CDR3, is GAGVSQSPSNKVTEKGKDVELRCDPISGHTALYWYRQSLGQGLEFLIYFQGNSAPDKSGLPSDRFSAERTGGSVSTLTIQRTQQEDSAVYLCASSNPPTGFYTFGSGTRLTVV.

The V gene is TRBV18, the J gene TRBJ1-2; tentatively, D is TRBD1 (5 bases). Trimming shortened V by 0 bases and J by 3 bases, and 8 bases separated the two germline ends. Germline V gene sequence: CDR1 KGHSH, CDR2 LQKENI. The CDR3 contains 14 residues. CDR3 in DNA: TGTGCCAGCTCACCACCGGACAAATACTATGGCTACACCTTC. Its protein product is CASSPPDKYYGYTF.

This clone was recorded a few times. CDR3 sequence reads: CASSRSRVDGYTF. The CDR3 nucleotides read TGTGCCAGTAGTAGATCACGGGTGGATGGCTACACCTTC. This chain joins TRBV19 and TRBJ1-2; D uncertain. This CDR3 is built from 13 residues. Trimming removed 4 bases at V and 6 bases at J, with 12 bases between. Germline V gene sequence: CDR1 LNHDA, CDR2 SQIVND (reference sequence).

The chain recombines TRBV6-5 with TRBJ1-3; D is perhaps TRBD1 (6 bases). The CDR3 contains 13 residues. The V gene lost 5 bases and the J gene lost 1 base, with 6 bases spanning the gap. Looked up from germline, CDR1 is MNHEY and CDR2 is SVGAGI. The CDR3 spells CASSTGSGNTIYF. The CDR3 DNA reads as TGTGCCAGCAGTACAGGGTCTGGAAACACCATATATTTT.

This rearrangement joins TRBV28 to TRBJ2-5; 10 nucleotides match TRBD1. CDR1 and CDR2 (germline): MDHEN, SYDVKM. The CDR3 extends over 17 amino acids. After removal of 2 bases from V and 5 bases from J, the junction contained 11 bases not matched to a gene. CDR3: CASSLGLGGQGRETQYF. DNA for the CDR3: TGTGCCAGCAGTTTAGGGCTAGGGGGACAGGGGCGGGAGACCCAGTACTTC. Complete variable domain (other parts from reference TRBV28 and TRBJ2-5): DVKVTQSSRYLVKRTGEKVFLECVQDMDHENMFWYRQDPGLGLRLIYFSYDVKMKEKGDIPEGYSVSREKKERFSLILESASTNQTSMYLCASSLGLGGQGRETQYFGPGTRLLVL.

The chain has TRBV28 and TRBJ1-2; possibly TRBD1 for D (5 bases). The V and J ends lost 3 bases and 8 bases respectively, with 13 bases between them. This CDR3 spans 13 amino acids. The germline V gene encodes CDR1 MDHEN and CDR2 SYDVKM. For the CDR3, the DNA is TGTGCCAGCAGTTTTGGGGGGGGGATAGGCTACACCTTC. Protein sequence: CASSFGGGIGYTF.

The rearrangement links TRBV5-4 to TRBJ2-3; TRBD1 aligns across 7 bases. The CDR3 runs to 17 residues. From germline, CDR1 is SGHNT and CDR2 YYREEE (reference sequence). After removal of 2 bases from V and 2 bases from J, the junction contained 11 bases not matched to a gene. The CDR3 sequence is CASSFPSRGQNTDTQYF. In DNA, the CDR3 is TGTGCCAGCAGCTTCCCCTCGAGGGGACAGAACACAGATACGCAGTATTTT.

This rearrangement joins TRBV7-6 to TRBJ2-5; 12 bases match TRBD2. Unmatched junction bases numbered 6, after V lost 3 bases and J lost 4 bases. This CDR3 has 16 residues. From germline, CDR1 is SGHVS and CDR2 FNYEAQ. DNA of the CDR3: TGTGCCAGCAGCTTCTCGACTAGCGGGAGATTAGAGACCCAGTACTTC. Amino acid sequence: CASSFSTSGRLETQYF.

The chain combines TRBV6-1 with TRBJ1-1; D might be TRBD1 (6 bases). With 5 bases removed from V and 8 bases from J, the gap between germline ends came to 15 bases. The CDR3 is 13 amino acids. CDR1 is MNHNS and CDR2 is SASEGT in the germline V gene. The chain's CDR3 is CASSSMRGGEAFF. The CDR3 DNA reads as TGTGCCAGCAGTTCAATGCGGGGGGGCGAAGCTTTCTTT.

The chain combines TRBV5-1 with TRBJ2-7; 8 positions match TRBD2. In germline, CDR1 is SGHRS, CDR2 YFSETQ. This CDR3 region has 16 residues. Unmatched junction bases numbered 12, after V lost 3 bases and J lost 4 bases. CDR3 residues: CASSSAYGLAGYEQYF. DNA of the CDR3: TGCGCCAGCAGCTCGGCGTATGGACTAGCAGGGTACGAGCAGTACTTC.

The chain is built from TRBV28 and TRBJ1-1, with a weak D call TRBD1 (5 bases). Per the germline V gene, CDR1 is MDHEN and CDR2 is SYDVKM. V gave up 6 bases and J gave up 1 base, with 12 bases separating them. The CDR3 is 14 residues long. For the CDR3, the DNA is TGTGCCAGCAGCCGACCCGGGGGGAACACTGAAGCTTTCTTT. Protein sequence: CASSRPGGNTEAFF.

The rearrangement joins TRBV10-3 to TRBJ1-5; a weak D match, TRBD1 (6 bases). This CDR3 is built from 15 residues. Germline CDR1 and CDR2: ENHRY and SYGVKD. Trimming stripped 2 bases from V and 4 bases from J, with 12 bases between. The CDR3 nucleotides are TGTGCCATCAGTGAGAGGGCAGGGGCTAATCAGCCCCAGCATTTT. Its protein is CAISERAGANQPQHF.

The rearrangement uses TRBV25-1 and TRBJ2-7, with a weak D call TRBD1 (5 bases). V dropped 7 bases and J dropped 5 bases, with 18 bases sitting between them. The CDR3 sequence is 14 residues long. Germline-derived CDR1 and CDR2 are MGHDK and SYGVNS. CDR3 protein: CASNGAELQDEQYF. The CDR3 region has the DNA TGTGCCAGCAATGGGGCGGAACTTCAGGACGAGCAGTACTTC.

The chain combines TRBV28 with TRBJ1-6, with D unresolved. Deletions cut 3 bases from V and 4 bases from J, with 7 bases between. This CDR3 has 14 amino acids. The germline V gene encodes CDR1 MDHEN and CDR2 SYDVKM. The CDR3 DNA is TGTGCCAGCAGTTTTAGGCAGTATAATTCACCCCTCCACTTT. This gives the protein CASSFRQYNSPLHF. The complete variable domain, with remaining parts taken from reference TRBV28 and TRBJ1-6, reads DVKVTQSSRYLVKRTGEKVFLECVQDMDHENMFWYRQDPGLGLRLIYFSYDVKMKEKGDIPEGYSVSREKKERFSLILESASTNQTSMYLCASSFRQYNSPLHFGNGTRLTVT.

A single count supports this clone. This rearrangement joins TRBV28 to TRBJ2-2, with TRBD2 matching 12 bases. This CDR3 has 15 amino acids. Germline V CDR1 and CDR2: MDHEN, SYDVKM. V was clipped by 7 bases and J by 6 bases; unmatched bases: 6. The CDR3 reads CASTGLAGMPGELFF. The CDR3 nucleotides are TGTGCCAGCACCGGACTAGCGGGAATGCCCGGGGAGCTGTTTTTT.

This chain uses TRBV25-1 with TRBJ2-3, with 8 bases identical to TRBD1. V shed 3 bases and J 1 base; nucleotides not matched to a gene: 0. The CDR3 spans 14 residues. CDR1 and CDR2 from the germline V gene are MGHDK and SYGVNS. The CDR3 region has the DNA TGTGCCAGCAGTGAGACAGGGGGCACAGATACGCAGTATTTT. It yields the protein CASSETGGTDTQYF.

The chain recombines TRBV28 with TRBJ2-5; unclear D gene. Trimming took off 2 bases at V and 7 bases at J, with 8 bases between the two ends. Germline-derived CDR1 and CDR2 are MDHEN and SYDVKM. The CDR3 covers 12 residues. This chain's CDR3 is CASSLPLGTQYF. CDR3 DNA sequence: TGTGCCAGCAGTTTACCGCTGGGGACCCAGTACTTC.

Here the CDR3 DNA reads TGTGCCAGTAGTATCCCCGGGACAGGGGAAAAACTGTTTTTT. Encoded protein: CASSIPGTGEKLFF. The chain combines TRBV19 with TRBJ1-4, with TRBD1 identical over 9 bases. The CDR3 length is 14 residues. From germline, CDR1 is LNHDA and CDR2 SQIVND (reference sequence). The ends lost 3 bases at V and 8 bases at J; junction bases unmatched: 4.

J is TRBJ1-1 and V is TRBV7-9; TRBD1 is a possible D gene (6 bases). Trimming stripped 5 bases from V and 0 bases from J, with 16 bases between. The CDR3 has 16 residues. Germline loops: CDR1 SEHNR, CDR2 FQNEAQ (reference sequence). The CDR3 DNA follows: TGTGCCAGCAGCCCGTGGGGGGGACACCTGAACACTGAAGCTTTCTTT. It encodes CASSPWGGHLNTEAFF.

The chain has TRBV27 and TRBJ2-2, with 14 bases matching TRBD2. CDR1 and CDR2 from the germline V gene are MNHEY and SMNVEV (reference sequence). The CDR3 runs 18 residues. V shed 1 base, J shed 5 bases, and the junction held 6 bases outside the gene matches. This CDR3 is CASSLLGLAGVQTGELFF. CDR3 sequence (DNA): TGTGCCAGCAGTTTATTGGGACTAGCGGGAGTTCAAACCGGGGAGCTGTTTTTT.

This sequence joins TRBV6-4 and TRBJ1-2; tentatively, D is TRBD1 (6 bases). Germline loops: CDR1 MRHNA, CDR2 SNTAGT. Trimming took 7 bases from V and 2 from J, leaving 17 bases between them. The CDR3 is made up of 15 amino acids. The CDR3 DNA follows: TGTGCCAGCAAGCCGACAGGCAATGGAAACTATGGCTACACCTTC. It specifies CASKPTGNGNYGYTF.

This clone has more than one count but fewer than ten. V gene TRBV10-3 combines with J gene TRBJ1-2; 9 bases are a match to TRBD1. Germline CDR1 and CDR2: ENHRY and SYGVKD. The CDR3 extends over 13 amino acids. V gave up 5 bases and J gave up 6 bases; unmatched junction bases: 4. The CDR3 region is CAISQGDRDGYTF. The CDR3 coding sequence is TGTGCCATCAGTCAGGGGGACAGGGATGGCTACACCTTC.